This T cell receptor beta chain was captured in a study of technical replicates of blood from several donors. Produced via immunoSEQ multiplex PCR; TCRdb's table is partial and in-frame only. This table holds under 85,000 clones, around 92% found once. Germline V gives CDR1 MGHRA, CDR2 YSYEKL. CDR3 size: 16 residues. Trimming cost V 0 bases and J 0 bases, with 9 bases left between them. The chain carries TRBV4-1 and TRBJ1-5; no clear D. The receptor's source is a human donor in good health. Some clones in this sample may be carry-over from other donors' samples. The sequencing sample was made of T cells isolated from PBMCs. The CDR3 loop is CASSQESPYSNQPQHF. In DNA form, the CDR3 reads TGCGCCAGCAGCCAAGAAAGCCCCTATAGCAATCAGCCCCAGCATTTT.